This T cell receptor beta chain is drawn from a study of cytomegalovirus exposure and HLA in healthy donors. Study-level points and caveats: There was a cluster of highly shared sequence variants that was likely a sequencing artifact. It was taken for granted in presence/absence analyses that sequencing depth across donors was roughly uniform.

Per the germline V gene, CDR1 is MDHEN and CDR2 is SYDVKM. The CDR3 extends over 17 amino acids. V lost 1 base and J lost 0, with 12 bases in between. PCR employed 60 Vbeta and 13 Jbeta primers. Original analysis: Later analysis identified approximately 88 million unique TCR beta chains, roughly 11 million shared. The data were produced by immunoSEQ multiplex PCR, yet TCRdb's version contains in-frame clones alone and is incomplete. The V and J calls and clone size were taken over from that table, and D and trimming were inferred from the DNA. Here the sample spans 110,000 to 150,000 clones, around 79% being singletons. Worth noting for this clone: What it recognizes is unknown.

The sequence was obtained from a woman in her 50s in good health and CMV-seropositive. The genes are TRBV28 and TRBJ1-4, with TRBD1 as a possible D gene (6 bases). Sequencing used PBMCs. Here the CDR3 reads CASSLYREGATNEKLFF. The CDR3 DNA follows: TGTGCCAGCAGTTTATACAGGGAGGGGGCAACTAATGAAAAACTGTTTTTT.